Shown below are 22 T cell receptor beta chains from a single sample sequenced in a study of blood T cell repertoires in COVID-19 (TCRdb year 2020). Libraries were prepared through the immunoSEQ multiplex PCR assay. TCRdb took this table from immuneACCESS and kept in-frame rearrangements with V and J called. Such tables lack part of the clones; where checked against another copy, unresolved V genes explain under half of the gap, and the rest is unexplained. This sample is represented by over 150,000 clones; around 90% of them were singletons. In total, the top ten clones hold over 2% of the sample. Material: peripheral blood. These receptors came from a man in his fifties or sixties who had recovered from COVID-19.

The V gene is TRBV2, the J gene TRBJ1-2; D gene ambiguous. The CDR3 loop spans 13 amino acids. Germline CDR1 and CDR2: SNHLY and FYNNEI. Trimming took 2 bases from V and 6 from J, leaving 10 bases between them. DNA for the CDR3: TGTGCCAGCAGTGAAACCCCCGAGCATGGCTACACCTTC. Amino acid sequence: CASSETPEHGYTF.

The chain combines TRBV10-3 with TRBJ1-6; no reliable D call. CDR3 length equals 12 residues. V dropped 6 bases and J dropped 9 bases, with 9 bases sitting between them. Germline V gives CDR1 ENHRY, CDR2 SYGVKD. The CDR3 loop reads CAIRGVGSPLHF. CDR3 DNA sequence: TGTGCCATCAGGGGAGTGGGTTCACCCCTCCACTTT.

The V and J genes are TRBV6-2 or TRBV6-3 and TRBJ2-3, with D unresolved. Deletions cut 2 bases from V and 0 bases from J, with 12 bases between. CDR3 length equals 16 residues. Germline V gene sequence: CDR1 MNHEY, CDR2 SVGEGT. CDR3 DNA: TGTGCCAGCAGTTACCATTCTAGATCTAGCACAGATACGCAGTATTTT. Translation gives CASSYHSRSSTDTQYF.

The chain employs TRBV24-1 and TRBJ2-1; TRBD1 might be the D (5 bases). The CDR3 is 13 residues long. From germline, CDR1 is KGHDR and CDR2 SFDVKD. V gave up 9 bases and J gave up 4 bases, with 12 bases separating them. DNA for the CDR3: TGTGCCACCTCCGCAGGGTGGTACAATGAGCAGTTCTTC. It encodes CATSAGWYNEQFF.

The chain employs TRBV6-5 and TRBJ2-1; 10 bases are shared with TRBD1. The germline V gene has CDR1 MNHEY and CDR2 SVGAGI. Trimming removed 5 bases from V and 5 bases from J; junction bases left unmatched: 6. The length of the CDR3 is 15 residues. The CDR3 region has the DNA TGTGCCAGCAGTACCGACAGGGGGCGTAACAATGAGCAGTTCTTC. Residues: CASSTDRGRNNEQFF.

The rearrangement uses TRBV5-1 and TRBJ2-3, with TRBD1 matching over 7 bases. This CDR3 comprises 17 residues. V lost 4 bases to trimming and J lost 0 bases; unmatched junction nucleotides: 11. From germline, CDR1 is SGHRS and CDR2 YFSETQ. The CDR3 loop reads CASSAEYRGPSTDTQYF. CDR3 nucleotides: TGCGCCAGCAGCGCGGAATACAGGGGCCCAAGCACAGATACGCAGTATTTT.

The chain couples TRBV19 to TRBJ2-1; TRBD2 matches at 10 bases. Germline trimming cut 4 bases from V and 2 bases from J; bases unmatched to any gene: 2. Germline V gene lookup returns CDR1 LNHDA and CDR2 SQIVND (reference sequence). CDR3 length equals 15 residues. The CDR3 bases are TGTGCCAGTAGTACCGGACTAGCGGCCTACAATGAGCAGTTCTTC. Translation gives CASSTGLAAYNEQFF.

The chain links TRBV7-8 to TRBJ2-7; D unresolved. The CDR3 is 12 residues long. The ends were cut back, 6 bases at V and 1 base at J, with 7 bases in the middle. CDR1 and CDR2 from the germline V gene are SGHVS and FQNEAQ. The CDR3 DNA is TGTGCCAGCAGGAGAGGATCCTACGAGCAGTACTTC. Translation gives CASRRGSYEQYF.

This clone was seen a handful of times. V gene TRBV7-2 combines with J gene TRBJ1-1; TRBD1 aligns across 9 bases. The CDR3 totals 17 residues. The germline V gene has CDR1 SGHTA and CDR2 FQGNSA. V gave up 2 bases and J gave up 0 bases; unmatched junction bases: 7. CDR3 nucleotides: TGTGCCAGCAGCTTATCCGGGACAGGGTTCATGAACACTGAAGCTTTCTTT. Its protein is CASSLSGTGFMNTEAFF.

The chain recombines TRBV11-2 with TRBJ1-4; D not resolved. Per the germline V gene, CDR1 is SGHAT and CDR2 is FQNNGV. The V gene lost 3 bases and the J gene lost 4 bases, with 6 bases spanning the gap. The CDR3 contains 13 residues. CDR3 in amino acids: CASSFASNEKLFF. The DNA of the CDR3 is TGTGCCAGCAGCTTTGCGAGTAATGAAAAACTGTTTTTT. Variable domain in full (rest from reference TRBV11-2 and TRBJ1-4): EAGVAQSPRYKIIEKRQSVAFWCNPISGHATLYWYQQILGQGPKLLIQFQNNGVVDDSQLPKDRFSAERLKGVDSTLKIQPAKLEDSAVYLCASSFASNEKLFFGSGTQLSVL.

The chain links TRBV2 to TRBJ2-1; 7 nucleotides agree with TRBD2. The junction had 6 bases not matched to a gene; V was cut back by 2 bases and J by 2 bases. The CDR3 contains 16 residues. CDR1 and CDR2 (germline): SNHLY, FYNNEI. This CDR3 reads CASSELAVGTYNEQFF. The CDR3 nucleotides read TGTGCCAGCAGTGAACTAGCGGTTGGGACCTACAATGAGCAGTTCTTC.

The chain recombines TRBV10-1 with TRBJ1-4; TRBD1 is a possible D gene (5 bases). The CDR3 runs 15 residues. Deletions cut 2 bases from V and 0 bases from J, with 7 bases between. Germline CDR1 reads WNHNN; CDR2 reads SYGVQD (reference sequence). DNA for the CDR3: TGCGCCAGCAGTGAGACGACAGCAACTAATGAAAAACTGTTTTTT. It translates to CASSETTATNEKLFF.

This rearrangement joins TRBV7-9 to TRBJ2-2; 7 bases line up with TRBD1. CDR3 length: 16 residues. The V segment lost 4 bases and the J segment 0 bases; nucleotides outside the gene matches: 5. CDR1 and CDR2 (germline): SEHNR, FQNEAQ (reference sequence). CDR3 DNA sequence: TGTGCCAGCAGCTCGCGGACAGGAACGAACACCGGGGAGCTGTTTTTT. Translation: CASSSRTGTNTGELFF.

The chain combines TRBV6-5 with TRBJ2-7; D possibly corresponds to TRBD2 (5 bases). Germline V gene data show CDR1 as MNHEY and CDR2 as SVGAGI. Trimming cost V 4 bases and J 1 base, with 11 bases left between them. The CDR3 covers 14 residues. The CDR3 DNA reads TGTGCCAGCAGTTCCGGGGTAGGGTCCTACGAGCAGTACTTC. Protein: CASSSGVGSYEQYF.

The chain links TRBV6-6 to TRBJ2-7; TRBD1 matches at 9 bases. The CDR3 totals 15 residues. V shed 5 bases, J shed 7 bases, and the junction held 12 bases outside the gene matches. Germline V lookup: CDR1 MNHNY, CDR2 SVGAGI (reference sequence). CDR3 loop: CASSRSGQGEGEQYF. In nucleotides, the CDR3 is TGTGCCAGCAGTCGGTCGGGACAGGGTGAGGGGGAGCAGTACTTC.

The chain uses TRBV4-1 and TRBJ2-2, with TRBD2 matching 10 bases. The CDR3 has 18 residues. J was trimmed by 3 bases and V by 0 bases; bases with no gene match: 7. CDR1 is MGHRA and CDR2 is YSYEKL in the germline V gene. The DNA for the CDR3 is TGCGCCAGCAGCCAAGATCCCGGGACTAGCGATTACACCGGGGAGCTGTTTTTT. This codes for CASSQDPGTSDYTGELFF.

The chain employs TRBV12-3 or TRBV12-4 and TRBJ1-1; 7 bases align to TRBD1. The CDR3 contains 12 residues. J gave up 8 bases and V 7 bases, and 7 bases lay outside the gene matches. CDR3 residues: CASTPGQPEAFF. CDR3 coding DNA: TGTGCCAGCACCCCGGGACAGCCAGAAGCTTTCTTT.

This clone was observed a single time. The chain couples TRBV7-2 to TRBJ2-2; D remains ambiguous. CDR3 size: 13 residues. Germline V gives CDR1 SGHTA, CDR2 FQGNSA. Trimming shortened V by 2 bases and J by 6 bases, and 7 bases separated the two germline ends. CDR3 nucleotides: TGTGCCAGCAGCTTATCGGGTCCCGGGGAGCTGTTTTTT. It yields the protein CASSLSGPGELFF.

This chain connects TRBV4-3 to TRBJ2-1, with 10 bases lining up with TRBD2. Germline CDR1 reads LGHNA; CDR2 reads YSLEER. The V and J ends lost 8 bases and 12 bases, in that order; junction bases with no gene match: 19. This CDR3 is built from 16 residues. The CDR3 protein is CASGDTSGGARGRQFF. The DNA of the CDR3 is TGCGCCAGCGGTGACACAAGCGGGGGGGCCAGGGGAAGGCAGTTCTTC.

The J gene is TRBJ2-2, the V gene TRBV19; 7 nucleotides match TRBD2. The germline V gene encodes CDR1 LNHDA and CDR2 SQIVND (reference sequence). The CDR3 totals 14 residues. J lost 5 bases, V lost 8 bases, and 8 bases had no gene match. DNA for the CDR3: TGTGCCAGTGGGGGAGCCGGGAGGACCGGGGAGCTGTTTTTT. Translated: CASGGAGRTGELFF.

This rearrangement joins TRBV30 to TRBJ2-7; 7 bases match TRBD2. The CDR3 extends over 14 amino acids. Germline V CDR1 and CDR2: GTSNPN, SVGIG (reference sequence). V dropped 1 base and J dropped 3; count of bases not matched to a gene: 6. The CDR3 sequence: CAWSEGAGRYEQYF. The CDR3 DNA is TGTGCCTGGAGTGAGGGAGCGGGACGCTACGAGCAGTACTTC.

V is TRBV10-3 and J is TRBJ1-4; TRBD1 might be the D (5 bases). The germline CDR1 and CDR2 sequences are ENHRY and SYGVKD. The ends were cut back, 4 bases at V and 6 bases at J, with 18 bases in the middle. The CDR3 extends over 16 amino acids. The CDR3 reads CAISAYTGRRDEKLFF. The CDR3 DNA follows: TGTGCCATCAGTGCCTATACGGGACGGAGGGATGAAAAACTGTTTTTT.